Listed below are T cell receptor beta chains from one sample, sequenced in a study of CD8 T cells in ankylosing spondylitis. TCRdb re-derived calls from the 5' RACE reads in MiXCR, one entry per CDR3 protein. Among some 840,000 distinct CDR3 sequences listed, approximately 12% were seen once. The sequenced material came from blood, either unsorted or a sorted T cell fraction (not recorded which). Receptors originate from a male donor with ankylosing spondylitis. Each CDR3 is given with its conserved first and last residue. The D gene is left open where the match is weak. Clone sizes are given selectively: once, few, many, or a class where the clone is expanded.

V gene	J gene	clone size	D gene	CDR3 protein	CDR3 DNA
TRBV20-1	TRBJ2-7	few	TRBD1	CSAYPPGQGLNEQYF	TGCAGTGCTTACCCTCCGGGACAGGGGTTGAACGAGCAGTACTTC
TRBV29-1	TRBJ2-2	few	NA	CSVGATNTGELFF	TGCAGCGTTGGGGCAACGAACACCGGGGAGCTGTTTTTT
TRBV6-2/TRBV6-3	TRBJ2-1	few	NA	CASSYRLPNEQFF	TGTGCCAGCAGTTACAGGCTCCCCAATGAGCAGTTCTTC
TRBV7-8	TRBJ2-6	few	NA	CASIKRAYRFSGSGANVLTF	TGTGCCAGCATCAAACGCGCTTATCGGTTTTCTGGCTCTGGGGCCAACGTCCTGACTTTC
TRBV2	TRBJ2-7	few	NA	CASIFRLRSYEQYF	TGTGCCAGCATCTTTAGGCTCCGCTCCTACGAGCAGTACTTC
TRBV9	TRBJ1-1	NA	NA	CASSQQDLNTEAFF	TGTGCCAGCAGCCAACAAGACTTGAACACTGAAGCTTTCTTT
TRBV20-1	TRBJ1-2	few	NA	CSARDPGKDYGYTF	TGCAGTGCTAGAGACCCGGGGAAGGACTATGGCTACACCTTC
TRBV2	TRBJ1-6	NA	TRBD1	CASSGDSNSPLHF	TGTGCCAGCAGTGGGGACAGTAATTCACCCCTCCACTTT
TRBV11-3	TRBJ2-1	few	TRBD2	CASSQRLAGGNNEQFF	TGTGCCAGCAGCCAAAGACTAGCGGGGGGGAACAATGAGCAGTTCTTC
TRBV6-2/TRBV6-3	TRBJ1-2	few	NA	CASSYSRDQRGYTF	TGTGCCAGCAGTTACTCCAGGGATCAGAGGGGCTACACCTTC
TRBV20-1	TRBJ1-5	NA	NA	CSASWGGESNQPQHF	TGCAGTGCTTCCTGGGGGGGGGAGAGCAATCAGCCCCAGCATTTT
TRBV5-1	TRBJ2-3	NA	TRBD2	CASSFRSGATDTQYF	TGCGCCAGCAGCTTTAGGAGCGGGGCCACAGATACGCAGTATTTT
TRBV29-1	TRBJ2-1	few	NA	CSVGGVLRDEQFF	TGCAGCGTTGGGGGCGTTCTTAGGGATGAGCAGTTCTTC
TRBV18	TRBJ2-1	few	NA	CASSLQGTTMSKFF	TGTGCCAGCTCACTGCAGGGCACAACAATGAGCAAGTTCTTC
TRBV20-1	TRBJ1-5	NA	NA	CSARFIRDGQPQHF	TGCAGTGCACGATTTATCAGGGACGGTCAGCCCCAGCATTTT
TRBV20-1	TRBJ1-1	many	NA	CSAPRQPLNTEAFF	TGCAGTGCTCCGCGACAGCCTTTGAACACTGAAGCTTTCTTT
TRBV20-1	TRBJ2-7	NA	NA	CSARDSRSGLSMMQYF	TGCAGTGCTAGAGATTCGAGAAGCGGCCTATCCATGATGCAGTACTTC
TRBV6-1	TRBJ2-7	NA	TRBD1	CASSANPGQGGGEQYF	TGTGCCAGCAGCGCGAACCCGGGACAGGGGGGCGGCGAGCAGTACTTC
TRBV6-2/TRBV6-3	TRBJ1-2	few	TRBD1	CASSSTGDGYTF	TGTGCCAGCAGTTCAACAGGGGACGGCTACACCTTC
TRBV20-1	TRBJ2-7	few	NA	CSASIGSYEQYF	TGCAGTGCTAGCATAGGGTCCTACGAGCAGTACTTC
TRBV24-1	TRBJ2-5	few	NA	CATSEKDQETQYF	TGTGCCACCAGTGAAAAAGACCAAGAGACCCAGTACTTC
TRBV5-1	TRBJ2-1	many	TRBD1	CASSKGDRYDEQFF	TGCGCCAGCAGCAAGGGGGACAGATACGATGAGCAGTTCTTC
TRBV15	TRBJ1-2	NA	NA	CATSRVYGSYGYTF	TGTGCCACCAGCAGAGTCTATGGTTCCTATGGCTACACCTTC
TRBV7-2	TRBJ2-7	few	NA	CASSPLTEARSF	TGTGCCAGCAGCCCTCTCACTGAGGCACGGAGCTTC
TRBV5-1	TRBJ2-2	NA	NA	CASNQQGATGELFF	TGCGCCAGCAACCAACAGGGCGCCACCGGGGAGCTGTTTTTT
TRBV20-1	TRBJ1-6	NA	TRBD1	CSAEGQESNSPLHF	TGCAGTGCTGAGGGACAGGAAAGTAATTCACCCCTCCACTTT